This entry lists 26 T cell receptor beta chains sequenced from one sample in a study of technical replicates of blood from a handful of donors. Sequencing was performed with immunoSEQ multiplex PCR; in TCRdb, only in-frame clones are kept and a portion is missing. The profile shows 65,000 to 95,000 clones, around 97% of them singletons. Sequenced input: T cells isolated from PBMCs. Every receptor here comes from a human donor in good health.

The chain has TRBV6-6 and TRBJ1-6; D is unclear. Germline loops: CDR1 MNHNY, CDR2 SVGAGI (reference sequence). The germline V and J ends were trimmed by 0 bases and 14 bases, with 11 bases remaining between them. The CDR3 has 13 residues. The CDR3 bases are TGTGCCAGCAGTTACTCGAGAGGGCGAGCCCTCCACTTT. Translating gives CASSYSRGRALHF.

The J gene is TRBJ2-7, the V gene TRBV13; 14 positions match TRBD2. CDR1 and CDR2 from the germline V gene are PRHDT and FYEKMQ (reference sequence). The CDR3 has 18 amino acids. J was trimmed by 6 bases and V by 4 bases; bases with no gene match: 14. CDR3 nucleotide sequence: TGTGCCAGCAGCTGGGCCGCAGAGACTAGCGGGAGGGCCTTCGAGCAGTACTTC. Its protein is CASSWAAETSGRAFEQYF.

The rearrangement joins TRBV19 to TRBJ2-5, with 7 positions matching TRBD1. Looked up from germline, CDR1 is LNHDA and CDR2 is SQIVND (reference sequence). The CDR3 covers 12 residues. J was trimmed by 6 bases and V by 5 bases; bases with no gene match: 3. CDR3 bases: TGTGCCAGTAGTTCGGACAGGAAGACCCAGTACTTC. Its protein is CASSSDRKTQYF.

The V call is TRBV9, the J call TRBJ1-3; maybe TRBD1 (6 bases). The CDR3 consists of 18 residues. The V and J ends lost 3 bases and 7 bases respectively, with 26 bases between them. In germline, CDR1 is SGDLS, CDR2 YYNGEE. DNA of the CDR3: TGTGCCAGCAGCGCCCCTAGACAGGATATGGACCTAGGGAACACCATATATTTT. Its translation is CASSAPRQDMDLGNTIYF.

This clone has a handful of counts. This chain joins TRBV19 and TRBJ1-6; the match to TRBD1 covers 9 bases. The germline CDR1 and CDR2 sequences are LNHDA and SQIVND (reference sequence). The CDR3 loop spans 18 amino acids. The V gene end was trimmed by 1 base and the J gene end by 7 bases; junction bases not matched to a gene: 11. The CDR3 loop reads CASSIVGSYRGLNSPLHF. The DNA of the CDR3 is TGTGCCAGTAGTATAGTGGGCTCGTACAGGGGGCTCAATTCACCCCTCCACTTT.

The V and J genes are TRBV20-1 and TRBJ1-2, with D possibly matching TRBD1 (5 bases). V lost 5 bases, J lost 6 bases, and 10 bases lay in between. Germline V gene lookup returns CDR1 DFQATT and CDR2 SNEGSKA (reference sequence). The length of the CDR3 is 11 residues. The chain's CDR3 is CSAYAGHGYTF. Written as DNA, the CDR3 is TGCAGTGCTTATGCAGGGCATGGCTACACCTTC.

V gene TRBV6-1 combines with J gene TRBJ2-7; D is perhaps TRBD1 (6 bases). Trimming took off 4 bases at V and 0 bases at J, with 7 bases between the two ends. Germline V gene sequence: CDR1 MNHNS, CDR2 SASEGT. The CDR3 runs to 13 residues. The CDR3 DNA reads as TGTGCCAGCAGTGGGACAGCCTCCTACGAGCAGTACTTC. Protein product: CASSGTASYEQYF.

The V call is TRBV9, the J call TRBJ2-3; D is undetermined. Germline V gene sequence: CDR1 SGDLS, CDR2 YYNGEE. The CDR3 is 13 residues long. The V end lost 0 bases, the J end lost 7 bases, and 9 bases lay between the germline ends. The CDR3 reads CASSVATAYTQYF. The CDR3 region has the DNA TGTGCCAGCAGCGTAGCTACCGCGTATACGCAGTATTTT. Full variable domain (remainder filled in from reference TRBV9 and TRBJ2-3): DSGVTQTPKHLITATGQRVTLRCSPRSGDLSVYWYQQSLDQGLQFLIQYYNGEERAKGNILERFSAQQFPDLHSELNLSSLELGDSALYFCASSVATAYTQYFGPGTRLTVL.

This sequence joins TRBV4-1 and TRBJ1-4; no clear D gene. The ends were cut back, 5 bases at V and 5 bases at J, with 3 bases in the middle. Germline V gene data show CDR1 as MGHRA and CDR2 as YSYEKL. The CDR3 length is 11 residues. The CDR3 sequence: CASSVNEKLFF. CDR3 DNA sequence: TGCGCCAGCAGCGTAAATGAAAAACTGTTTTTT.

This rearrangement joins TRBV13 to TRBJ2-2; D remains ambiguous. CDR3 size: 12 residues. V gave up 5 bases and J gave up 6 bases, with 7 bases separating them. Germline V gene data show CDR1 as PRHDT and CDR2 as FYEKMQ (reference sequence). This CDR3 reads CASSPRAGELFF. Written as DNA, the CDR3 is TGTGCCAGCAGCCCGCGTGCCGGGGAGCTGTTTTTT. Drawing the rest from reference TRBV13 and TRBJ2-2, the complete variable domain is AAGVIQSPRHLIKEKRETATLKCYPIPRHDTVYWYQQGPGQDPQFLISFYEKMQSDKGSIPDRFSAQQFSDYHSELNMSSLELGDSALYFCASSPRAGELFFGEGSRLTVL.

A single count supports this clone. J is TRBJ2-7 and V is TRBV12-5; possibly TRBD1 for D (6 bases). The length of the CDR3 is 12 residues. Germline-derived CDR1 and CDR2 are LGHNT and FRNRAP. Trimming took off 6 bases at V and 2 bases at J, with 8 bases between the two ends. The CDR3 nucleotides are TGTGCTAGTGGCCAGGGGACCTACGAGCAGTACTTC. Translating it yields CASGQGTYEQYF.

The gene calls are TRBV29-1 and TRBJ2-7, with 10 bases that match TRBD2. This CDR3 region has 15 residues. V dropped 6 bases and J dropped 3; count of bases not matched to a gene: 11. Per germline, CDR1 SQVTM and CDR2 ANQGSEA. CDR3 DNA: TGCAGCGTAGCGGGAGGGACGGGGTATGGCTACGAGCAGTACTTC. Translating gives CSVAGGTGYGYEQYF.

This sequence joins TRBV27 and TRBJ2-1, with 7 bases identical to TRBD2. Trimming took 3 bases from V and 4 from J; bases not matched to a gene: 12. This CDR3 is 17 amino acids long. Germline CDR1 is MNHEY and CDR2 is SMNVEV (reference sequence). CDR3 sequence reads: CASSFINGGGRYNEQFF. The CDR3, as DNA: TGTGCCAGCAGTTTCATAAATGGGGGAGGGCGGTACAATGAGCAGTTCTTC.

As DNA, the CDR3 is TGTGCCAGCAGTTTAAACAGGGGGTCGGACGAGCAGTACTTC. The encoded protein is CASSLNRGSDEQYF. V is TRBV27 and J is TRBJ2-7; 8 bases line up with TRBD1. Germline trimming cut 2 bases from V and 5 bases from J; bases unmatched to any gene: 5. The germline gives CDR1 MNHEY, CDR2 SMNVEV (reference sequence). This CDR3 contains 14 residues.

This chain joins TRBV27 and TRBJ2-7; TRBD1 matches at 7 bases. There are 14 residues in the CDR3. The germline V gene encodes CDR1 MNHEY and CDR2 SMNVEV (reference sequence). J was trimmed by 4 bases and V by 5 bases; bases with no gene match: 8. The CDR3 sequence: CASSPKGALYEQYF. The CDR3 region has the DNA TGTGCCAGCAGTCCGAAGGGGGCACTGTACGAGCAGTACTTC.

The CDR3 sequence: CSVTPGGSKETQYF. DNA for the CDR3: TGCAGCGTTACCCCGGGAGGGTCCAAAGAGACCCAGTACTTC. The V gene is TRBV29-1, the J gene TRBJ2-5; 8 bases are a match to TRBD2. Germline CDR1 SQVTM, CDR2 ANQGSEA. V dropped 5 bases and J dropped 3; count of bases not matched to a gene: 8. The CDR3 is made up of 14 amino acids.

CDR3 DNA: TGTGCCAGCAGTTACTCATCCGGACACGCCTACGAGCAGTACTTC. This gives the protein CASSYSSGHAYEQYF. This chain uses TRBV6-5 with TRBJ2-7; tentatively, D is TRBD1 (5 bases). The CDR3 is 15 amino acids. Germline loops: CDR1 MNHEY, CDR2 SVGAGI. Trimming took 0 bases from V and 2 from J, leaving 11 bases between them.

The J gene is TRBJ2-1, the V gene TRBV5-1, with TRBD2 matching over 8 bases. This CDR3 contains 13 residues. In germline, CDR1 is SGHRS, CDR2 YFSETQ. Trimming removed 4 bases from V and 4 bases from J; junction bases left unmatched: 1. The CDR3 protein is CASSTSGYNEQFF. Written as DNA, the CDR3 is TGCGCCAGCAGCACTAGCGGTTACAATGAGCAGTTCTTC.

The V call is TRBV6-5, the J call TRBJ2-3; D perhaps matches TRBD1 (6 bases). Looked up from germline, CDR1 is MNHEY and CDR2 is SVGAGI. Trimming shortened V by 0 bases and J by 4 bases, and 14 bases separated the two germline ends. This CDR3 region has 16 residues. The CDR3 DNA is TGTGCCAGCAGTTACTCGGGAAGGGGGTCAGCAGATACGCAGTATTTT. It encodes CASSYSGRGSADTQYF.

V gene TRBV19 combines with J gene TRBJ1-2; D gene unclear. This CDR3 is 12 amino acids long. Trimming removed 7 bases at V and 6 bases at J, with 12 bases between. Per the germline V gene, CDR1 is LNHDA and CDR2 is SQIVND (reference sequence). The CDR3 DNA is TGTGCCAGTACTACCACCGCTAATGGCTACACCTTC. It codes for CASTTTANGYTF. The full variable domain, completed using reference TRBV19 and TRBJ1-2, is DGGITQSPKYLFRKEGQNVTLSCEQNLNHDAMYWYRQDPGQGLRLIYYSQIVNDFQKGDIAEGYSVSREKKESFPLTVTSAQKNPTAFYLCASTTTANGYTFGSGTRLTVV.

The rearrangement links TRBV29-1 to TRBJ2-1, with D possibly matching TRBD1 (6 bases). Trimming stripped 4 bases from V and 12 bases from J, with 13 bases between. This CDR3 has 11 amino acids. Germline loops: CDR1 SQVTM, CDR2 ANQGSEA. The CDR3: CSVVNRDRQFF. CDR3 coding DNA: TGCAGCGTTGTTAACAGGGATAGGCAGTTCTTC.

DNA for the CDR3: TGTGCCAGCTCACGGACTAGCGGTGAGGATACGCAGTATTTT. As protein: CASSRTSGEDTQYF. This chain links TRBV18 with TRBJ2-3; 10 nucleotides align to TRBD2. Trimming took 4 bases from V and 6 from J; bases not matched to a gene: 4. CDR3 length: 14 amino acids. Germline V gene lookup returns CDR1 KGHSH and CDR2 LQKENI.

The CDR3 DNA reads as TGCGCCAGCAGCCTGTACAGGGGGGACTACAATGAGCAGTTCTTC. Protein product: CASSLYRGDYNEQFF. V and J are TRBV5-1 and TRBJ2-1; 8 nucleotides align to TRBD1. Looked up from germline, CDR1 is SGHRS and CDR2 is YFSETQ. V was clipped by 4 bases and J by 3 bases; unmatched bases: 6. This CDR3 is built from 15 residues.

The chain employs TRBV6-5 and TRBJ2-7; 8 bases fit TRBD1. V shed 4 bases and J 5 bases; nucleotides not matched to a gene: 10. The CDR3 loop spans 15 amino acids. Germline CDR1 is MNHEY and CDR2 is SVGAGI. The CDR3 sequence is CASSFPLQGVHEQYF. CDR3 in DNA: TGTGCCAGCAGTTTTCCCTTACAGGGGGTGCACGAGCAGTACTTC.

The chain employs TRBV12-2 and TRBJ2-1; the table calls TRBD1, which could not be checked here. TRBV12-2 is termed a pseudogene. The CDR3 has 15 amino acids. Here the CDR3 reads CASRRGGQGSCEQFF. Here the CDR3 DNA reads TGTGCAAGTCGCCGGGGGGGACAGGGGTCTTGTGAGCAGTTCTTC.

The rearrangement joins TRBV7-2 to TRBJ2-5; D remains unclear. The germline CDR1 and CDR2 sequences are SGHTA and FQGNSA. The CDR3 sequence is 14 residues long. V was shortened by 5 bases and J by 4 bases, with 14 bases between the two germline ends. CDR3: CASSPRHLRETQYF. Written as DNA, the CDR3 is TGTGCCAGCAGCCCTCGACACCTAAGAGAGACCCAGTACTTC.